This T cell receptor (beta chain) was identified during a study of T cells in tuberculosis. This table comes from immunoSEQ multiplex PCR, and its TCRdb copy is limited to in-frame clones, with some not included. Of fewer than 35,000 clones detected, about 95% appear once; the ten largest clones hold less than 2.5%. V trimming: 4 bases; J trimming: 6 bases; junction bases outside the gene matches: 6. The CDR3 totals 15 residues. Germline V gene data show CDR1 as MDHEN and CDR2 as SYDVKM. Adolescents were screened for latent TB by skin test and IGRA. The receptor was derived from a donor aged 10-29 years with latent tuberculosis or without tuberculosis infection. The rearrangement joins TRBV28 to TRBJ2-1; 10 bases match TRBD2. The sample comprised PBMCs. The CDR3 here is CASSSLAGVGNEQFF. Written as DNA, the CDR3 is TGTGCCAGCAGTTCCCTAGCGGGAGTGGGCAATGAGCAGTTCTTC.